One sample yielded the 28 T cell receptor beta chains listed below, sequenced in a study of cytomegalovirus exposure and HLA in healthy donors. PCR used 60 Vbeta primers and 13 Jbeta primers. Assay: immunoSEQ multiplex PCR; the TCRdb copy retains only in-frame clones and omits some. The repertoire holds approximately 130,000 clones, with around 80% as singletons. The material sequenced was PBMCs. The receptors derive from a boy younger than 10 in good health and CMV-seronegative.

The chain links TRBV10-3 to TRBJ2-1, with 11 nucleotides matching TRBD2. This CDR3 spans 17 amino acids. From germline, CDR1 is ENHRY and CDR2 SYGVKD. Trimming cost V 2 bases and J 6 bases; bases outside gene matches: 9. Here the CDR3 reads CAISEVSGGALSNEQFF. The DNA for the CDR3 is TGTGCCATCAGTGAGGTTAGCGGGGGGGCCCTATCCAATGAGCAGTTCTTC.

The chain couples TRBV9 to TRBJ1-1; weak D call: TRBD1 (6 bases). Trimming removed 1 base from V and 1 base from J, with 11 bases in between. The CDR3 extends over 15 amino acids. Germline CDR1 reads SGDLS; CDR2 reads YYNGEE. Here the CDR3 DNA reads TGTGCCAGCAGCGTAAAGGGGGACCCGAACACTGAAGCTTTCTTT. Amino acids: CASSVKGDPNTEAFF.

V usage is TRBV4-1 and J usage is TRBJ1-2, with 9 bases matching TRBD1. CDR1 is MGHRA, CDR2 YSYEKL, per germline. The length of the CDR3 is 16 residues. The junction had 9 bases not matched to a gene; V was cut back by 3 bases and J by 4 bases. CDR3 nucleotide sequence: TGCGCCAGCAGCCACATGACCGGGACAGGGATCTATGGCTACACCTTC. Amino acids: CASSHMTGTGIYGYTF.

A word on this clone: Distinct nucleotide sequences in the sample also encode this CDR3. The rearrangement links TRBV10-3 to TRBJ2-7; a weak D match, TRBD2 (5 bases). This CDR3 is built from 13 residues. Germline CDR1 ENHRY, CDR2 SYGVKD. Here the CDR3 reads CATGGTDFYEQYV. Here the CDR3 DNA reads TGCGCCACCGGAGGCACGGATTTCTACGAGCAGTACGTC.

V and J are TRBV4-1 and TRBJ2-2, with 10 bases that match TRBD2. The V gene's germline CDR1 is MGHRA and CDR2 YSYEKL. This CDR3 has 17 amino acids. The ends lost 5 bases at V and 4 bases at J; junction bases unmatched: 10. The CDR3 sequence is CASSSLLAGITTGELFF. Written as DNA, the CDR3 is TGCGCCAGCAGCTCTTTACTAGCGGGGATTACCACCGGGGAGCTGTTTTTT.

The chain combines TRBV11-2 with TRBJ1-1, with no clear D. Trimming shortened V by 1 base and J by 7 bases, and 10 bases separated the two germline ends. CDR3 length equals 13 residues. The germline V gene has CDR1 SGHAT and CDR2 FQNNGV. The CDR3 bases are TGTGCCAGCAGCTTAGTTTACACGGGTGAAGCTTTCTTT. This encodes CASSLVYTGEAFF.

The gene calls are TRBV9 and TRBJ1-5; D remains unclear. The CDR3 contains 14 residues. Germline CDR1 reads SGDLS; CDR2 reads YYNGEE. Between the trimmed V and J ends, which lost 5 bases and 6 bases, there was a span of 15 bases. CDR3 coding DNA: TGTGCCAGCAGTCAGGCGCTCGACGGTCAGCCCCAGCATTTT. Amino acids: CASSQALDGQPQHF.

J is TRBJ2-1 and V is TRBV6-5; 7 nucleotides align to TRBD2. V was clipped by 4 bases and J by 3 bases; unmatched bases: 9. This CDR3 comprises 16 residues. Germline-derived CDR1 and CDR2 are MNHEY and SVGAGI. This CDR3 is CASSSVTSRIYNEQFF. The CDR3 DNA reads as TGTGCCAGCAGTTCCGTGACTAGCCGAATCTACAATGAGCAGTTCTTC.

The genes are TRBV6-4 and TRBJ2-6; maybe TRBD1 (6 bases). V lost 6 bases and J 0 bases, leaving 6 bases between the germline ends. The germline V gene encodes CDR1 MRHNA and CDR2 SNTAGT. The CDR3 sequence is 14 residues long. CDR3 sequence: CASSRGSGANVLTF. For the CDR3, the DNA is TGTGCCAGCAGCAGGGGCTCTGGGGCCAACGTCCTGACTTTC.

Written as DNA, the CDR3 is TGTGCCAGCACCCGACAGGGCGGAAACACCATATATTTT. It encodes CASTRQGGNTIYF. The rearrangement joins TRBV6-6 to TRBJ1-3; 7 positions match TRBD1. Germline CDR1 MNHNY, CDR2 SVGAGI (reference sequence). V trimming: 7 bases; J trimming: 4 bases; junction bases outside the gene matches: 4. The CDR3 length is 13 residues.

The rearrangement links TRBV19 to TRBJ2-7, with D possibly matching TRBD2 (6 bases). V lost 6 bases and J 2 bases, leaving 11 bases between the germline ends. CDR3 size: 13 residues. Germline V CDR1 and CDR2: LNHDA, SQIVND (reference sequence). CDR3 amino acids: CASRASVAYEQYV. DNA for the CDR3: TGTGCCAGTAGAGCTAGCGTAGCCTACGAGCAGTACGTC.

J is TRBJ1-1 and V is TRBV9; tentatively, D is TRBD1 (6 bases). Between the trimmed V and J ends, which lost 4 bases and 1 base, there was a span of 11 bases. Germline lookup yields CDR1 SGDLS and CDR2 YYNGEE. CDR3 size: 14 residues. CDR3 sequence (DNA): TGTGCCAGCAGCACCCGACAGGAGAACACTGAAGCTTTCTTT. This translates into CASSTRQENTEAFF.

The genes are TRBV9 and TRBJ1-2; the match to TRBD1 covers 9 bases. The CDR3 runs 15 residues. J lost 4 bases, V lost 0 bases, and 4 bases had no gene match. The germline V gene has CDR1 SGDLS and CDR2 YYNGEE. The chain's CDR3 is CASSVAGTGIYGYTF. The DNA of the CDR3 is TGTGCCAGCAGCGTAGCCGGGACAGGGATCTATGGCTACACCTTC.

The rearrangement links TRBV30 to TRBJ1-2, with TRBD1 matching over 8 bases. The ends lost 2 bases at V and 4 bases at J; junction bases unmatched: 6. Germline lookup yields CDR1 GTSNPN and CDR2 SVGIG (reference sequence). The CDR3 has 14 amino acids. As DNA, the CDR3 is TGTGCCTGGAGTTTCGGACAGGGTTCCTATGGCTACACCTTC. The encoded protein is CAWSFGQGSYGYTF.

The rearrangement uses TRBV6-1 and TRBJ1-2, with unresolved D. The germline V gene has CDR1 MNHNS and CDR2 SASEGT. The CDR3 extends over 13 amino acids. V was shortened by 2 bases and J by 2 bases, with 6 bases between the two germline ends. CDR3 coding DNA: TGTGCCAGCAGTGAACTGACAAACTATGGCTACACCTTC. Translated, it gives CASSELTNYGYTF.

The chain links TRBV4-2 to TRBJ2-3; 10 bases line up with TRBD2. V was clipped by 1 base and J by 3 bases; unmatched bases: 10. CDR1 LGHNA and CDR2 YNFKEQ come from the germline V gene. The CDR3 consists of 18 residues. The CDR3, as DNA: TGTGCCAGCAGCCAAGTAGTAGCGGGAGGAGGGGGAACAGATACGCAGTATTTT. It yields the protein CASSQVVAGGGGTDTQYF.

The chain links TRBV7-2 to TRBJ1-2; possible D gene TRBD1, 5 bases. The V gene's germline CDR1 is SGHTA and CDR2 FQGNSA. The CDR3 loop spans 13 amino acids. V lost 5 bases, J lost 10 bases, and 17 bases lay in between. CDR3 sequence reads: CASSVDRFWDYTF. The CDR3 DNA is TGTGCCAGCAGCGTCGACAGATTCTGGGACTACACCTTC.

Written as DNA, the CDR3 is TGTGCCAGCAGCTTGGCCGAGCGGGATTATTTCGATACGCAGTATTTT. Encoded protein: CASSLAERDYFDTQYF. The chain uses TRBV5-6 and TRBJ2-3, with 7 positions matching TRBD2. The J segment lost 6 bases and the V segment lost 0 bases, leaving 10 bases of the junction unmatched. The CDR3 has 16 amino acids. The germline gives CDR1 SGHDT, CDR2 YYEEEE.

The chain combines TRBV1 with TRBJ2-1; the D call of TRBD2 is as the table states it, not checked on the DNA. TRBV1 is deemed a pseudogene. The CDR3 is 19 residues long. The CDR3 reads CTSSQPGLAGDKPYNEQFF. The CDR3 region has the DNA TGCACCAGCAGCCAACCGGGACTAGCGGGGGATAAACCCTACAATGAGCAGTTCTTC.

The chain links TRBV19 to TRBJ2-1; 7 bases match TRBD2. The CDR3 totals 11 residues. The germline gives CDR1 LNHDA, CDR2 SQIVND (reference sequence). J lost 8 bases, V lost 6 bases, and 1 base had no gene match. CDR3 sequence: CASSRGDEQFF. In nucleotides, the CDR3 is TGTGCCAGTAGCCGGGGGGATGAGCAGTTCTTC.

The chain uses TRBV6-6 and TRBJ2-7, with D perhaps TRBD1 (6 bases). V lost 2 bases to trimming and J lost 1 base, with 12 bases between them. In germline, CDR1 is MNHNY, CDR2 SVGAGI (reference sequence). This CDR3 contains 15 residues. In DNA form, the CDR3 reads TGTGCCAGCAGTTACGGGGCAGGGGTTTCCTACGAGCAGTACGTC. It specifies CASSYGAGVSYEQYV.

The rearrangement links TRBV13 to TRBJ1-2; unclear D gene. CDR3 length equals 16 residues. The ends were cut back, 3 bases at V and 6 bases at J, with 20 bases in the middle. Germline CDR1 is PRHDT and CDR2 is FYEKMQ (reference sequence). This CDR3 is CASSFLPEGPEHGYTF. In nucleotides, the CDR3 is TGTGCCAGCAGCTTCCTGCCTGAGGGCCCGGAGCATGGCTACACCTTC.

This sequence joins TRBV19 and TRBJ2-7; 7 bases are a match to TRBD2. The V gene end was trimmed by 5 bases and the J gene end by 0 bases; junction bases not matched to a gene: 7. The CDR3 totals 15 residues. CDR1 is LNHDA and CDR2 is SQIVND in the germline V gene (reference sequence). CDR3: CASSPTLADSYEQYV. The CDR3 nucleotides read TGTGCCAGTAGTCCGACGCTAGCGGACTCCTACGAGCAGTACGTC.

The V gene is TRBV5-1, the J gene TRBJ2-2, with TRBD2 matching over 9 bases. CDR3 length equals 17 residues. Germline V gene lookup returns CDR1 SGHRS and CDR2 YFSETQ. Germline trimming cut 0 bases from V and 5 bases from J; bases unmatched to any gene: 8. The CDR3 coding sequence is TGCGCCAGCAGCTTGGCCTCGGATAGCGGGAGTACCGGGGAGCTGTTTTTT. Its protein is CASSLASDSGSTGELFF.

This chain joins TRBV4-1 and TRBJ1-5; D is unresolved. The CDR3 length is 15 residues. From germline, CDR1 is MGHRA and CDR2 YSYEKL. V dropped 4 bases and J dropped 5 bases, with 15 bases sitting between them. The CDR3 nucleotides read TGCGCCAGCAGCCGCAGCGTGCTCGGCCATCAGCCCCAGCATTTT. It encodes CASSRSVLGHQPQHF.

This clone was detected a few times. The chain links TRBV2 to TRBJ2-3, with 7 bases fitting TRBD2. CDR1 is SNHLY, CDR2 FYNNEI, per germline. The CDR3 spans 16 residues. With V trimmed by 7 bases and J by 1 base, 11 bases remained unmatched. The CDR3 DNA reads TGTGCCAGCACCCCTCCCCTAGCGGACCGCACAGATACGCAGTATTTT. It translates to CASTPPLADRTDTQYF. Based on the CDR3 plus reference TRBV2 and TRBJ2-3, the full variable domain is EPEVTQTPSHQVTQMGQEVILRCVPISNHLYFYWYRQILGQKVEFLVSFYNNEISEKSEIFDDQFSVERPDGSNFTLKIRSTKLEDSAMYFCASTPPLADRTDTQYFGPGTRLTVL.

The chain couples TRBV4-3 to TRBJ2-1, with D hard to call. The germline V gene encodes CDR1 LGHNA and CDR2 YSLEER. The CDR3 has 15 residues. The V end lost 0 bases, the J end lost 1 base, and 7 bases lay between the germline ends. The CDR3, as DNA: TGCGCCAGCAGCCAAGATAGCAGTTCCTACAATGAGCAGTTCTTC. Amino acids: CASSQDSSSYNEQFF.

The chain couples TRBV5-4 to TRBJ2-7; 10 nucleotides align to TRBD1. Germline V CDR1 and CDR2: SGHNT, YYREEE (reference sequence). The CDR3 totals 16 residues. Trimming removed 3 bases from V and 2 bases from J; junction bases left unmatched: 8. CDR3 nucleotides: TGTGCCAGCAGCTCCCGGGGGGGACAGGGGCCCTACGAGCAGTACTTC. Its translation is CASSSRGGQGPYEQYF.